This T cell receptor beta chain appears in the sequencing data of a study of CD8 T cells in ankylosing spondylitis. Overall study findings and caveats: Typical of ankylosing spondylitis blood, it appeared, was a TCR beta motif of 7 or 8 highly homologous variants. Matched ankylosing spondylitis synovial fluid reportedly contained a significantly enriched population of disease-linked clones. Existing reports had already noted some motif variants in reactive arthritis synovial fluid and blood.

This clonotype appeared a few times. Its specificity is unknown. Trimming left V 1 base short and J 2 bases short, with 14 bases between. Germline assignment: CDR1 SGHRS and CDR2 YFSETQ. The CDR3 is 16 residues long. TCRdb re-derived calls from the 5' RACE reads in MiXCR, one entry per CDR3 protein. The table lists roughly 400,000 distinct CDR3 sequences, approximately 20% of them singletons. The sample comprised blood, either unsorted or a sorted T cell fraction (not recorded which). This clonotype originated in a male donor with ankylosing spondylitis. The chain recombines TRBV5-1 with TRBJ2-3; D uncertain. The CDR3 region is CASSLSLRSYTDTQYF. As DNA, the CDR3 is TGCGCCAGCAGCTTGTCGTTGCGATCCTACACAGATACGCAGTATTTT.